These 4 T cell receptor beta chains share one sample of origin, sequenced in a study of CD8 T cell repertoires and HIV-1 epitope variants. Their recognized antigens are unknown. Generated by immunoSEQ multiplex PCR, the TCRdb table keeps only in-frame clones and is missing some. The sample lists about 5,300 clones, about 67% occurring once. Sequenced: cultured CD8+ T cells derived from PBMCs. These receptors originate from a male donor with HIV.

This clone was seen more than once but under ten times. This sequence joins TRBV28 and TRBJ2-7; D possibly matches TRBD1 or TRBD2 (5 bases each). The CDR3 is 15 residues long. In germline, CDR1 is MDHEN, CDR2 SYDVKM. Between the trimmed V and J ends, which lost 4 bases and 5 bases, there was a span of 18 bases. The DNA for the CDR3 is TGTGCCAGCAGTTCAGGGACCTCGAGAGCCGACGAGCAGTACTTC. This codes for CASSSGTSRADEQYF.

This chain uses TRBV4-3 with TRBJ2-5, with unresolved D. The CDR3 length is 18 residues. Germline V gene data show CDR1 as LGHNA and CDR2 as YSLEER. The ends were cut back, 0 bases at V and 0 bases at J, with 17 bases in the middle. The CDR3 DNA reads TGCGCCAGCAGCCAAGATATGATAGTAACGGAGAACCAAGAGACCCAGTACTTC. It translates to CASSQDMIVTENQETQYF.

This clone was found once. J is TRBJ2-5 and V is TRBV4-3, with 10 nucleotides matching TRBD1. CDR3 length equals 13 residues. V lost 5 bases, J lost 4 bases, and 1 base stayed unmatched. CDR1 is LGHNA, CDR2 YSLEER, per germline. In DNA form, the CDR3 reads TGCGCCAGCAGCTGGACAGGGGGAGAGACCCAGTACTTC. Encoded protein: CASSWTGGETQYF.

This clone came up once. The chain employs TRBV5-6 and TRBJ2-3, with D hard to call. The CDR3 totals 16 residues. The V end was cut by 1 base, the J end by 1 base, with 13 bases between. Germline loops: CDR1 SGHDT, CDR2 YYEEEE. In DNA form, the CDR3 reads TGTGCCAGCAGCTTGAAGGTACGGGCCGGCACAGATACGCAGTATTTT. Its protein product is CASSLKVRAGTDTQYF.